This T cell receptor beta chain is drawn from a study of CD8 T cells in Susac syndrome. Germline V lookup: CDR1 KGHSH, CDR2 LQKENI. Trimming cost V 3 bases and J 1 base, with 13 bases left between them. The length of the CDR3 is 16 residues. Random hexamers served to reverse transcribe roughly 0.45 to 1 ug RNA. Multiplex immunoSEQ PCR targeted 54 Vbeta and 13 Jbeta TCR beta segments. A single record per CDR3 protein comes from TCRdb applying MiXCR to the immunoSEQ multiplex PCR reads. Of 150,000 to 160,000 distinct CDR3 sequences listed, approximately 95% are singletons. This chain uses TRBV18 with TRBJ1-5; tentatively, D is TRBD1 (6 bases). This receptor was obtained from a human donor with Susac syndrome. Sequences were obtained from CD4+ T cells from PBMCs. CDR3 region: CASSPQWDTSNQPQHF. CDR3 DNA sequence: TGTGCCAGCTCACCTCAGTGGGACACCAGCAATCAGCCCCAGCATTTT.